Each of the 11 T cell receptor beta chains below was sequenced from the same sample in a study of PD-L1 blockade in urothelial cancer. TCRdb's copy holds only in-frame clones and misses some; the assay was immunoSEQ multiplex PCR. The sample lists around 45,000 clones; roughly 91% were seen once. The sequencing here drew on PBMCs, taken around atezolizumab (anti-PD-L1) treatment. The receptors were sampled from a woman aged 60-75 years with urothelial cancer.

This CDR3 is CASSPNLGQGLQPQHF. The DNA for the CDR3 is TGTGCCAGCTCACCAAACCTGGGACAGGGGCTACAGCCCCAGCATTTT. This sequence joins TRBV18 and TRBJ1-5; 10 bases fit TRBD1. Germline V CDR1 and CDR2: KGHSH, LQKENI. V lost 2 bases and J lost 7; bases outside the gene matches: 8. The CDR3 totals 16 residues.

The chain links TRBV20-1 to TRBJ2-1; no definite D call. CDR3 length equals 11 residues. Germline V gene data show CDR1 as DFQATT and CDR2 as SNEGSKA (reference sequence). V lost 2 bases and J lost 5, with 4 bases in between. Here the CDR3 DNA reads TGCAGTGCTAGACAGAACAATGAGCAGTTCTTC. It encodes CSARQNNEQFF.

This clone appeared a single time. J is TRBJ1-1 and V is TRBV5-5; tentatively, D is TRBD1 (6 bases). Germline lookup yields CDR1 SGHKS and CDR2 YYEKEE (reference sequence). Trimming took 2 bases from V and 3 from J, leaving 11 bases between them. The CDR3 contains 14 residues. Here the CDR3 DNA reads TGTGCCAGCAGCTTATACACAGGGTACACTGAAGCTTTCTTT. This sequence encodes CASSLYTGYTEAFF. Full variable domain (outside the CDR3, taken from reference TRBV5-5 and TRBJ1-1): DAGVTQSPTHLIKTRGQQVTLRCSPISGHKSVSWYQQVLGQGPQFIFQYYEKEERGRGNFPDRFSARQFPNYSSELNVNALLLGDSALYLCASSLYTGYTEAFFGQGTRLTVV.

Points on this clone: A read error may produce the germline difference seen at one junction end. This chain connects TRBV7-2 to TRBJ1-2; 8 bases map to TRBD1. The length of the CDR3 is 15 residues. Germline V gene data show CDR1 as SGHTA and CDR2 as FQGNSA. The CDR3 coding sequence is TGTGCCAGCAGCCTAGCAGGGGGCCAGTACTATGGCTACACCTTC. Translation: CASSLAGGQYYGYTF.

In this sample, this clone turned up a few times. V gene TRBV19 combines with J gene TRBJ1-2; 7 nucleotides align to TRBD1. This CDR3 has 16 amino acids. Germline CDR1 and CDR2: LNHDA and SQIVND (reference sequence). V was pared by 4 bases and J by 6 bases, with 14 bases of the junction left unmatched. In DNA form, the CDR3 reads TGTGCCAGTAGTACGGACAGGCAACGAATTTTTCATGGCTACACCTTC. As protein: CASSTDRQRIFHGYTF.

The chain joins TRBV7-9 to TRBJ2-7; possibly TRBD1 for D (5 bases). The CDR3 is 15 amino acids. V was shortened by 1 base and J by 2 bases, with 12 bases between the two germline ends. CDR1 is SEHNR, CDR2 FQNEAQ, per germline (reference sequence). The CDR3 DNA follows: TGTGCCAGCAGCTTAGTAAGGGGTGGCCCCTACGAGCAGTACTTC. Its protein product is CASSLVRGGPYEQYF.

The DNA of the CDR3 is TGTGCCACCAGCAGAGAGGGACAGGCTTACAATGAGCAGTTCTTC. This encodes CATSREGQAYNEQFF. The chain has TRBV15 and TRBJ2-1; TRBD1 matches 8 bases. The ends lost 0 bases at V and 4 bases at J; junction bases unmatched: 2. Germline values: CDR1 LNHNV, CDR2 YYDKDF (reference sequence). The CDR3 loop spans 15 amino acids.

CDR3 sequence reads: CASSPYYEQYF. CDR3 bases: TGTGCCAGCAGCCCCTACTACGAGCAGTACTTC. The chain uses TRBV7-9 and TRBJ2-7; no clear D. V lost 5 bases and J 3 bases, leaving 5 bases between the germline ends. The germline V gene has CDR1 SEHNR and CDR2 FQNEAQ (reference sequence). The CDR3 is made up of 11 amino acids.

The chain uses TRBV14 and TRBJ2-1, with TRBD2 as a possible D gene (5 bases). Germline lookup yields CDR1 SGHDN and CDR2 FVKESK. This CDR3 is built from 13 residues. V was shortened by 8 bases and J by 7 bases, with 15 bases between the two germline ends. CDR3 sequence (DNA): TGTGCCAGCGGTGGGAGAACATGGAATGAGCAGTTCTTC. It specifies CASGGRTWNEQFF.

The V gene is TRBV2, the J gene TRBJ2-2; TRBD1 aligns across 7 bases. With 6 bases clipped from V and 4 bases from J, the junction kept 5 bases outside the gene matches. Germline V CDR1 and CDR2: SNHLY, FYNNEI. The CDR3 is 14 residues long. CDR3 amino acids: CASRGQVITGELFF. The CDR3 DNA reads TGTGCCAGCAGAGGACAGGTTATCACCGGGGAGCTGTTTTTT.

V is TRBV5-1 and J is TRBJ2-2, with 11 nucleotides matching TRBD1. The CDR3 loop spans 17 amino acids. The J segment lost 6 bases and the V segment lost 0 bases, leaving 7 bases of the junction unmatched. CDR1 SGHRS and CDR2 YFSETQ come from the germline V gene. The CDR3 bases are TGCGCCAGCAGCTTGGGGATGGGGACAGGGGGATCCGGGGAGCTGTTTTTT. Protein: CASSLGMGTGGSGELFF.